A selection of T cell receptor beta chains follows, all from one sample in a study of identifying expanded T cells in peripheral blood. TCRdb's copy holds only in-frame clones and misses some; the assay was immunoSEQ multiplex PCR. The sample has fewer than 85,000 clones, roughly 81% seen once. Sequencing used blood. The receptor set was obtained from a person between 18 and 75 years old in good health. CDR3s include the opening cysteine and the closing phenylalanine or tryptophan. The D gene is left open where the match is weak. A row's size may be missing; if present it is once, few, many or a size class.

>.|TRBV9|13|.|TRBJ2-3
CASSATSTDTQYF
TGTGCCAGCAGCGCCACTAGCACAGATACGCAGTATTTT
>.|TRBV6-1|17|.|TRBJ2-1
CASSELIPTGPDFGQFF
TGTGCCAGCAGTGAACTTATCCCGACAGGACCGGATTTTGGGCAGTTCTTC
>.|TRBV9|15|.|TRBJ2-7
CASSVGDTSFAEQYF
TGTGCCAGCAGCGTAGGCGATACTAGCTTCGCCGAGCAGTACTTC
>TRBD1|TRBV27|13|.|TRBJ1-5
CASSLGQGQPQHF
TGTGCCAGCAGTTTGGGACAGGGCCAGCCCCAGCATTTT
>.|TRBV20-1|10|.|TRBJ2-1
CSAPDYEQFF
TGCAGTGCTCCAGACTATGAGCAGTTCTTC
>.|TRBV5-8|13|once|TRBJ1-3
CASSRWGANTIYF
TGTGCCAGCAGCCGATGGGGGGCAAACACCATATATTTT
>TRBD2|TRBV6-6|15|.|TRBJ2-1
CASSSGRSSYNEQFF
TGTGCCAGCAGTAGCGGGAGAAGCTCCTACAATGAGCAGTTCTTC
>.|TRBV4-2|16|.|TRBJ2-7
CASPLGRQSVSYEQYF
TGTGCCAGCCCCTTGGGACGACAGAGCGTTTCCTACGAGCAGTACTTC
>TRBD2|TRBV29-1|14|.|TRBJ2-2
CSAGQREDTGELFF
TGCAGCGCCGGTCAACGGGAGGACACCGGGGAGCTGTTTTTT
>.|TRBV11-2|14|.|TRBJ1-1
CASSFGGVSSEAFF
TGTGCCAGCAGCTTTGGAGGGGTTAGCTCTGAAGCTTTCTTT
>TRBD1|TRBV9|15|.|TRBJ1-2
CASSVDPGGSYGYTF
TGTGCCAGCAGCGTAGATCCAGGGGGGTCCTATGGCTACACCTTC
>TRBD2|TRBV7-3|17|.|TRBJ2-3
CASSRTSGREGTDTQYF
TGTGCCAGCAGCCGGACTAGCGGGAGGGAGGGCACAGATACGCAGTATTTT
>.|TRBV15|15|.|TRBJ2-5
CATSRDRGTQETQYF
TGTGCCACCAGCAGAGATCGAGGGACCCAAGAGACCCAGTACTTC
>TRBD1|TRBV18|14|once|TRBJ2-7
CASSAGDSTYEQYF
TGTGCCAGCTCAGCCGGGGACAGTACCTACGAGCAGTACTTC
>TRBD1|TRBV4-2|15|.|TRBJ2-2
CASSLNDRVAGELFF
TGTGCCAGCAGCTTAAACGACAGGGTGGCCGGGGAGCTGTTTTTT
>.|TRBV11-2|15|.|TRBJ1-5
CASSLVPSSNQPQHF
TGTGCCAGCAGCTTAGTTCCATCGAGCAATCAGCCCCAGCATTTT
>.|TRBV6-5|14|.|TRBJ1-5
CASARGAINQPQHF
TGTGCCAGCGCCCGAGGGGCCATAAATCAGCCCCAGCATTTT
>TRBD1|TRBV7-2|13|.|TRBJ2-7
CASSTGGRYEQYF
TGTGCCAGCAGCACAGGGGGAAGGTACGAGCAGTACTTC
>.|TRBV29-1|12|once|TRBJ2-1
CSVETHYNEQFF
TGCAGCGTTGAGACACATTACAATGAGCAGTTCTTC